This T cell receptor beta chain is drawn from a study of technical replicates of blood from a handful of donors. The CDR3 runs to 14 residues. The germline gives CDR1 MNHNS, CDR2 SASEGT. To note about this clone: One junction end does not reproduce the germline sequence, and a read error may be involved.

The table came from immunoSEQ multiplex PCR; TCRdb's copy has only in-frame clones and leaves some out. Of approximately 74,000 clones in the sample, about 98% were seen once. Sequenced: T cells isolated from PBMCs. The chain uses TRBV6-1 and TRBJ2-7; TRBD2 agrees at 9 bases. This clonotype originated in a human donor in good health. The CDR3 coding sequence is TGTGCCATCGCGGGGGGGGTAGGGCGGCCCCAGCACTACTTC. Amino acids: CAIAGGVGRPQHYF.